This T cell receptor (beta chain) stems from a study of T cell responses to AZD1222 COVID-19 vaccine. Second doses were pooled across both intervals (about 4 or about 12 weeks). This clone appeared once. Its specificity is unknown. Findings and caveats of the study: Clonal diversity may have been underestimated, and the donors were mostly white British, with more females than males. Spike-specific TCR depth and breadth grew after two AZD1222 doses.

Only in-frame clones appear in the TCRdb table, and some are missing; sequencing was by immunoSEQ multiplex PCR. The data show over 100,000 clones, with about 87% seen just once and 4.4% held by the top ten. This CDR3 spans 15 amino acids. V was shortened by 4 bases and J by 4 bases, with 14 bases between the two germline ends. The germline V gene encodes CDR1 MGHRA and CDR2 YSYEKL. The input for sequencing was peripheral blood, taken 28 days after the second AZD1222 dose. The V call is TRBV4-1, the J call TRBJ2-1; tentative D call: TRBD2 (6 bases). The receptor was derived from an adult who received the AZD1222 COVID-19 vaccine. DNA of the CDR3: TGCGCCAGCAGCCCCGCGGCGGGGACTTACAATGAGCAGTTCTTC. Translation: CASSPAAGTYNEQFF.